One and the same sample provided the 28 T cell receptor beta chains below, sequenced in a study of blood T cell repertoires in COVID-19. Here immunoSEQ multiplex PCR was the method, and the copy in TCRdb shows in-frame clones only, minus some. Of 290,000 or so clones listed, roughly 85% are singletons. The source material was peripheral blood. The receptors here all came from a man aged 50 or older with active or convalescent COVID-19.

This rearrangement joins TRBV20-1 to TRBJ1-1; D gene unclear. CDR1 DFQATT and CDR2 SNEGSKA come from the germline V gene (reference sequence). V shed 3 bases and J shed 0 bases, with 5 bases lying between them. The CDR3 loop spans 12 amino acids. In nucleotides, the CDR3 is TGCAGTGCTAGTACGGTGAACACTGAAGCTTTCTTT. It is translated as CSASTVNTEAFF.

This chain connects TRBV20-1 to TRBJ1-2; D gene unclear. V lost 2 bases, J lost 6 bases, and 7 bases lay in between. In germline, CDR1 is DFQATT, CDR2 SNEGSKA (reference sequence). This CDR3 spans 11 amino acids. CDR3 residues: CSARQVHGYTF. In DNA, the CDR3 is TGCAGTGCTAGACAGGTTCATGGCTACACCTTC.

The table lists this clone with a count of one. The chain joins TRBV15 to TRBJ2-2; D is perhaps TRBD1 (5 bases). The length of the CDR3 is 15 residues. The germline CDR1 and CDR2 sequences are LNHNV and YYDKDF (reference sequence). Deletions cut 5 bases from V and 6 bases from J, with 16 bases between. The CDR3 sequence is CATSVELGPPGELFF. Here the CDR3 DNA reads TGTGCCACCAGCGTAGAGTTGGGGCCCCCCGGGGAGCTGTTTTTT.

The gene calls are TRBV9 and TRBJ2-1, with D perhaps matching TRBD2 (6 bases). Looked up from germline, CDR1 is SGDLS and CDR2 is YYNGEE. V lost 3 bases and J lost 7, with 20 bases in between. The CDR3 covers 16 residues. The CDR3 loop is CASSAIGGPPGNEQFF. In DNA, the CDR3 is TGTGCCAGCAGCGCGATCGGAGGGCCACCGGGTAATGAGCAGTTCTTC.

The chain recombines TRBV18 with TRBJ1-2; TRBD1 matches 9 bases. This CDR3 has 13 residues. Trimming cost V 5 bases and J 5 bases; bases outside gene matches: 3. Germline CDR1 is KGHSH and CDR2 is LQKENI. CDR3 protein: CASSSDRGYGYTF. The DNA of the CDR3 is TGTGCCAGCTCATCAGACAGGGGGTATGGCTACACCTTC. Combining the CDR3 with reference TRBV18 and TRBJ1-2 gives the whole variable domain NAGVMQNPRHLVRRRGQEARLRCSPMKGHSHVYWYRQLPEEGLKFMVYLQKENIIDESGMPKERFSAEFPKEGPSILRIQQVVRGDSAAYFCASSSDRGYGYTFGSGTRLTVV.

Details on this clone: In the same sample, other DNA sequences code for this CDR3. CDR3 sequence (DNA): TGTGCCAGCAGCTTGGGATGGGCGGGGGGAGAGACCCAGTACTTC. It specifies CASSLGWAGGETQYF. The V gene is TRBV11-2, the J gene TRBJ2-5, with 8 bases aligning to TRBD2. Germline lookup yields CDR1 SGHAT and CDR2 FQNNGV. V shed 3 bases and J 4 bases; nucleotides not matched to a gene: 7. The CDR3 is 15 residues long. The full variable domain, with the rest looked up from reference TRBV11-2 and TRBJ2-5, is EAGVAQSPRYKIIEKRQSVAFWCNPISGHATLYWYQQILGQGPKLLIQFQNNGVVDDSQLPKDRFSAERLKGVDSTLKIQPAKLEDSAVYLCASSLGWAGGETQYFGPGTRLLVL.

This clone was seen a single time. At one of its ends the junction is not consistent with the germline gene, which may arise from a read error. J is TRBJ2-3 and V is TRBV7-7; D unresolved. The V gene's germline CDR1 is SSHAT and CDR2 FNYEAQ (reference sequence). The CDR3 consists of 13 residues. DNA for the CDR3: TGTGCTAGCAGCTTAAACCCACTAGATACGCAGTATTTT. Protein product: CASSLNPLDTQYF.

The chain has TRBV9 and TRBJ2-2, with 11 bases matching TRBD2. Germline loops: CDR1 SGDLS, CDR2 YYNGEE. The ends lost 3 bases at V and 5 bases at J; junction bases unmatched: 9. The CDR3 covers 17 residues. CDR3 amino acids: CASSDPQTSGTTGELFF. The DNA of the CDR3 is TGTGCCAGCAGCGACCCCCAGACTAGCGGGACTACCGGGGAGCTGTTTTTT.

The chain employs TRBV3-1 (or the pseudogene TRBV3-2) and TRBJ2-6; TRBD1 agrees at 9 bases. The CDR3 spans 18 residues. Germline values: CDR1 LGHDT, CDR2 YNNKEL (reference sequence). The V gene end was trimmed by 2 bases and the J gene end by 2 bases; junction bases not matched to a gene: 7. For the CDR3, the DNA is TGTGCCAGCAGCCAATTCCCGGGACAGGGTACTGGGGCCAACGTCCTGACTTTC. Residues: CASSQFPGQGTGANVLTF.

The chain is built from TRBV9 and TRBJ1-2; D may be TRBD1 (6 bases). The CDR3 is 13 residues long. Trimming took off 4 bases at V and 8 bases at J, with 15 bases between the two ends. CDR1 and CDR2 from the germline V gene are SGDLS and YYNGEE. The CDR3 protein is CASSLTGDGGYTF. The CDR3 DNA follows: TGTGCCAGCAGCTTGACAGGCGACGGGGGCTACACCTTC.

This rearrangement joins TRBV18 to TRBJ1-3, with D uncertain. V gave up 1 base and J gave up 4 bases, with 11 bases separating them. CDR1 and CDR2 (germline): KGHSH, LQKENI. This CDR3 contains 15 residues. This chain's CDR3 is CASSPRREGGNTIYF. The CDR3 bases are TGTGCCAGCTCACCACGGAGGGAAGGAGGAAACACCATATATTTT.

This clone was observed once. The rearrangement uses TRBV5-1 and TRBJ1-1; D is uncertain. This CDR3 has 15 amino acids. V was pared by 0 bases and J by 1 base, with 10 bases between. CDR1 and CDR2 (germline): SGHRS, YFSETQ. The CDR3 region has the DNA TGCGCCAGCAGCTTGGGGCCGCGGGGGAACACTGAAGCTTTCTTT. As protein: CASSLGPRGNTEAFF. The full variable domain, its missing parts supplied by reference TRBV5-1 and TRBJ1-1, is KAGVTQTPRYLIKTRGQQVTLSCSPISGHRSVSWYQQTPGQGLQFLFEYFSETQRNKGNFPGRFSGRQFSNSRSEMNVSTLELGDSALYLCASSLGPRGNTEAFFGQGTRLTVV.

The V and J genes are TRBV30 and TRBJ1-1; no reliable D call. This CDR3 region has 16 residues. Trimming cost V 0 bases and J 0 bases, with 14 bases left between them. Per the germline V gene, CDR1 is GTSNPN and CDR2 is SVGIG (reference sequence). The CDR3 protein is CAWSVALPGLNTEAFF. In nucleotides, the CDR3 is TGTGCCTGGAGTGTAGCCTTGCCAGGCCTGAACACTGAAGCTTTCTTT.

The genes are TRBV11-2 and TRBJ2-1, with D perhaps matching TRBD2 (6 bases). V was clipped by 3 bases and J by 4 bases, with 13 bases between them. CDR1 SGHAT and CDR2 FQNNGV come from the germline V gene. The CDR3 is made up of 15 amino acids. CDR3 residues: CASSFELADYNEQFF. The CDR3 DNA follows: TGTGCCAGCAGCTTCGAACTAGCAGATTACAATGAGCAGTTCTTC. The variable domain in full, completed from reference TRBV11-2 and TRBJ2-1, reads EAGVAQSPRYKIIEKRQSVAFWCNPISGHATLYWYQQILGQGPKLLIQFQNNGVVDDSQLPKDRFSAERLKGVDSTLKIQPAKLEDSAVYLCASSFELADYNEQFFGPGTRLTVL.

This clone was picked up a small number of times. The rearrangement uses TRBV7-2 and TRBJ1-2; 7 bases line up with TRBD1. CDR1 SGHTA and CDR2 FQGNSA come from the germline V gene. With 5 bases clipped from V and 5 bases from J, the junction kept 8 bases outside the gene matches. There are 14 residues in the CDR3. The CDR3 is CASSKQGPSYGYTF. The CDR3 bases are TGTGCCAGCAGCAAACAGGGGCCCTCATATGGCTACACCTTC. Together with reference TRBV7-2 and TRBJ1-2, the CDR3 gives the full variable domain: GAGVSQSPSNKVTEKGKDVELRCDPISGHTALYWYRQSLGQGLEFLIYFQGNSAPDKSGLPSDRFSAERTGGSVSTLTIQRTQQEDSAVYLCASSKQGPSYGYTFGSGTRLTVV.

The CDR3 nucleotides are TGTGCCAGCAGTTTCAGCCAGGGAAGGTCCGGGAGCAATCAGCCCCAGCATTTT. It codes for CASSFSQGRSGSNQPQHF. The rearrangement uses TRBV28 and TRBJ1-5; a possible D gene is TRBD1 (5 bases). V shed 3 bases and J shed 1 base, with 19 bases lying between them. Germline V lookup: CDR1 MDHEN, CDR2 SYDVKM. The CDR3 totals 18 residues.

The chain couples TRBV6-5 to TRBJ2-7, with a weak D call TRBD1 (5 bases). CDR3 length: 14 residues. CDR1 MNHEY and CDR2 SVGAGI come from the germline V gene. V was shortened by 4 bases and J by 7 bases, with 17 bases between the two germline ends. The CDR3: CASSFSRASSEQYF. CDR3 in DNA: TGTGCCAGCAGTTTTTCCAGGGCCTCATCTGAGCAGTACTTC.

The chain is built from TRBV12-5 and TRBJ2-1, with D unresolved. V shed 2 bases and J shed 9 bases, with 11 bases lying between them. Germline lookup yields CDR1 LGHNT and CDR2 FRNRAP. The CDR3 has 13 residues. The CDR3 DNA follows: TGTGCTAGTGGTTTGTACTCTACCATTGAGCAGTTCTTC. Protein product: CASGLYSTIEQFF.

The chain is built from TRBV10-3 and TRBJ2-1; D is perhaps TRBD2 (5 bases). The CDR3 is 16 amino acids. V lost 0 bases to trimming and J lost 5 bases, with 14 bases between them. CDR1 is ENHRY, CDR2 SYGVKD, per germline. CDR3 in DNA: TGTGCCATCAGTGAGTCCTCTAGCAGACCCAACAATGAGCAGTTCTTC. Its translation is CAISESSSRPNNEQFF.

The chain links TRBV19 to TRBJ2-1; the match to TRBD2 covers 8 bases. CDR3 length equals 15 residues. With 3 bases clipped from V and 4 bases from J, the junction kept 5 bases outside the gene matches. From germline, CDR1 is LNHDA and CDR2 SQIVND (reference sequence). CDR3 loop: CASSMASGPYNEQFF. The CDR3 coding sequence is TGTGCCAGTAGTATGGCTAGCGGGCCATACAATGAGCAGTTCTTC.

The rearrangement joins TRBV19 to TRBJ1-2; TRBD1 aligns across 7 bases. Germline V CDR1 and CDR2: LNHDA, SQIVND (reference sequence). J gave up 3 bases and V 7 bases, and 8 bases lay outside the gene matches. The CDR3 contains 14 residues. The CDR3 DNA reads as TGTGCCAGTACCCGAGGGGGCGCGGACTATGGCTACACCTTC. This gives the protein CASTRGGADYGYTF.

This clone was seen once. The chain links TRBV30 to TRBJ1-2; 9 bases align to TRBD1. This CDR3 contains 12 residues. Trimming took 5 bases from V and 4 from J; bases not matched to a gene: 2. CDR1 is GTSNPN, CDR2 SVGIG, per germline (reference sequence). The CDR3 reads CAWGGQGYGYTF. The CDR3 DNA follows: TGTGCCTGGGGGGGACAGGGCTATGGCTACACCTTC.

V gene TRBV5-1 combines with J gene TRBJ2-1; 9 positions agree with TRBD2. The CDR3 loop spans 14 amino acids. Germline trimming cut 6 bases from V and 5 bases from J; bases unmatched to any gene: 6. CDR1 is SGHRS and CDR2 is YFSETQ in the germline V gene. Here the CDR3 reads CASTRASGDNEQFF. In DNA form, the CDR3 reads TGCGCCAGCACGAGGGCTAGCGGGGACAATGAGCAGTTCTTC.

The chain uses TRBV18 and TRBJ2-1; tentatively, D is TRBD1 (5 bases). The CDR3 sequence is 15 residues long. With 3 bases removed from V and 0 bases from J, the gap between germline ends came to 9 bases. Germline CDR1 reads KGHSH; CDR2 reads LQKENI. Here the CDR3 reads CASSPQGSSYNEQFF. The DNA for the CDR3 is TGTGCCAGCTCACCGCAGGGTAGCTCCTACAATGAGCAGTTCTTC.

The chain joins TRBV4-1 to TRBJ2-3, with TRBD1 identical over 7 bases. The germline CDR1 and CDR2 sequences are MGHRA and YSYEKL. The CDR3 length is 15 residues. J lost 1 base, V lost 5 bases, and 6 bases had no gene match. In DNA, the CDR3 is TGCGCCAGCAGCGACCAGGGGGAAGGCACAGATACGCAGTATTTT. Translation gives CASSDQGEGTDTQYF.

About this clone itself: The sample contains more than one DNA sequence encoding this CDR3. The chain has TRBV5-1 and TRBJ2-3; maybe TRBD2 (6 bases). There are 15 residues in the CDR3. The V gene's germline CDR1 is SGHRS and CDR2 YFSETQ. V was clipped by 0 bases and J by 1 base, with 9 bases between them. The CDR3 bases are TGCGCCAGCAGCTTGGCGGGAGTGGGCACAGATACGCAGTATTTT. It is translated as CASSLAGVGTDTQYF.

On this clone: Since no conserved phenylalanine or tryptophan closes the CDR3, a read error is the likely cause. No DNA is shown, since the ends of the CDR3 on it are uncertain; the CDR3 is the one TCRdb lists. The J gene is TRBJ2-7, the V gene TRBV18; TRBD1 is taken as the D call from the table, unchecked against the DNA. In germline, CDR1 is KGHSH, CDR2 LQKENI. The CDR3 contains 8 residues when both ends are counted. CDR3 region: CASSVQGA.

The chain carries TRBV6-5 and TRBJ2-7, with a possible D match to TRBD2 (6 bases). The germline V and J ends were trimmed by 0 bases and 3 bases, with 9 bases remaining between them. CDR3 size: 14 residues. Germline-derived CDR1 and CDR2 are MNHEY and SVGAGI. The DNA of the CDR3 is TGTGCCAGCAGTTACTCGCGCGGGGTCTACGAGCAGTACTTC. This sequence encodes CASSYSRGVYEQYF.